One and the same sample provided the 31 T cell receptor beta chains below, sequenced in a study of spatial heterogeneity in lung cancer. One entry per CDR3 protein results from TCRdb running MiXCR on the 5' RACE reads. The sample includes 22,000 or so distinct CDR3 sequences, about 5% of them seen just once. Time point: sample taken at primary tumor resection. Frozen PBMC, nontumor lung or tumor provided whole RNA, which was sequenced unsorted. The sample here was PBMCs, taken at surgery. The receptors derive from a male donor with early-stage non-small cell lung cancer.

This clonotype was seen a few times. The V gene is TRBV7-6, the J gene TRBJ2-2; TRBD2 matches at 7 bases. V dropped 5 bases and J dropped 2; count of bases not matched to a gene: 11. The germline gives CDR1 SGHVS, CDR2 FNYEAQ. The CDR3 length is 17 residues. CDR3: CASSPVPGLINTGELFF. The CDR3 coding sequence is TGTGCCAGCAGCCCGGTACCGGGACTAATTAACACCGGGGAGCTGTTTTTT. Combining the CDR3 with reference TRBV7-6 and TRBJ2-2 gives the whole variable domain GAGVSQSPRYKVTKRGQDVALRCDPISGHVSLYWYRQALGQGPEFLTYFNYEAQQDKSGLPNDRFSAERPEGSISTLTIQRTEQRDSAMYRCASSPVPGLINTGELFFGEGSRLTVL.

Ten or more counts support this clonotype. CDR3 sequence reads: CASSLTLNQPQHF. The CDR3 DNA sequence: TGTGCCAGCAGTTTAACCCTGAATCAGCCCCAGCATTTT. The genes are TRBV27 and TRBJ1-5, with no clear D. Trimming cost V 2 bases and J 4 bases, with 6 bases left between them. There are 13 residues in the CDR3. CDR1 is MNHEY and CDR2 is SMNVEV in the germline V gene (reference sequence).

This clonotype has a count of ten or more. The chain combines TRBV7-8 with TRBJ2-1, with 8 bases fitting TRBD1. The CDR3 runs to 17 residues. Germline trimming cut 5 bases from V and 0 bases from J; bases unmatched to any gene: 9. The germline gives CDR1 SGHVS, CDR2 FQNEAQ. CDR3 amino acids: CASSIGTGYSSYNEQFF. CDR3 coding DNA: TGTGCCAGCAGCATTGGGACAGGCTACAGCTCCTACAATGAGCAGTTCTTC.

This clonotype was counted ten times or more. The CDR3 region is CASRWSSGNTGELFF. The CDR3 DNA reads TGTGCCAGTAGGTGGTCTAGCGGGAACACCGGGGAGCTGTTTTTT. V usage is TRBV19 and J usage is TRBJ2-2; 7 bases align to TRBD2. V lost 6 bases and J lost 1; bases outside the gene matches: 5. The length of the CDR3 is 15 residues. Germline CDR1 and CDR2: LNHDA and SQIVND (reference sequence). Looking up the rest from reference TRBV19 and TRBJ2-2 gives the full variable domain: DGGITQSPKYLFRKEGQNVTLSCEQNLNHDAMYWYRQDPGQGLRLIYYSQIVNDFQKGDIAEGYSVSREKKESFPLTVTSAQKNPTAFYLCASRWSSGNTGELFFGEGSRLTVL.

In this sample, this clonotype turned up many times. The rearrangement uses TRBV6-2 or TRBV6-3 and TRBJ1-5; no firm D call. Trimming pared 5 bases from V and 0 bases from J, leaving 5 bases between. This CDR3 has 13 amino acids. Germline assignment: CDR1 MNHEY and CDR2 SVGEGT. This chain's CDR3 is CASSQNSNQPQHF. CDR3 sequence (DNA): TGTGCCAGCAGTCAGAATAGCAATCAGCCCCAGCATTTT.

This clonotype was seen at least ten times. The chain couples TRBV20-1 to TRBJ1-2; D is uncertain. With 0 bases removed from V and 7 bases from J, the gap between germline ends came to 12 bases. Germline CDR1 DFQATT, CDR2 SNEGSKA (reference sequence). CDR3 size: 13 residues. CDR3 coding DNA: TGCAGTGCTAGAGACCCGGTCCTTGGTGGCTACACCTTC. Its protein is CSARDPVLGGYTF.

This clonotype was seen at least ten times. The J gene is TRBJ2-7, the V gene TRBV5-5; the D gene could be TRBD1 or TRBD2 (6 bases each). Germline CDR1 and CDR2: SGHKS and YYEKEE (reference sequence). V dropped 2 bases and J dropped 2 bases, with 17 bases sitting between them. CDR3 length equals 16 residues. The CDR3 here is CASSFIRQAGTYEQYF. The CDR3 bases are TGTGCCAGCAGCTTTATTCGACAGGCGGGAACCTACGAGCAGTACTTC.

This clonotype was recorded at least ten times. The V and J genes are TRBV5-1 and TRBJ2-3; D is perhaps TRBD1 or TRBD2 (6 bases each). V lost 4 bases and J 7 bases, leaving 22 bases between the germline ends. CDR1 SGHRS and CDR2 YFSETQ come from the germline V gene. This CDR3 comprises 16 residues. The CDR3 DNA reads TGCGCCAGCAGCGGGGGTACCACCCGGAGGGGGTATACGCAGTATTTT. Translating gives CASSGGTTRRGYTQYF.

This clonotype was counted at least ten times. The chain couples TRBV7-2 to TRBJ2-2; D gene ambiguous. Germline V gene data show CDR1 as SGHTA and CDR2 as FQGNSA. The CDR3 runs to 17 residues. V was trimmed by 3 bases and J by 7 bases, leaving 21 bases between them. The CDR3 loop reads CASSFSPLGADSGELFF. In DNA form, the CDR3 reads TGTGCCAGCAGCTTTTCCCCTTTGGGTGCGGATAGCGGGGAGCTGTTTTTT. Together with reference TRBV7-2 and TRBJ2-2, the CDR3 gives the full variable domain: GAGVSQSPSNKVTEKGKDVELRCDPISGHTALYWYRQSLGQGLEFLIYFQGNSAPDKSGLPSDRFSAERTGGSVSTLTIQRTQQEDSAVYLCASSFSPLGADSGELFFGEGSRLTVL.

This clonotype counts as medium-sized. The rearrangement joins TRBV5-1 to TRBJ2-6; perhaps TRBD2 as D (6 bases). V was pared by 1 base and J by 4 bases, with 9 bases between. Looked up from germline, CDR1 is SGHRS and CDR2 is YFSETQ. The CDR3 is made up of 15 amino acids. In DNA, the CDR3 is TGCGCCAGCAGCTTGTGGGACTCAGGGGCCAACGTCCTGACTTTC. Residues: CASSLWDSGANVLTF.

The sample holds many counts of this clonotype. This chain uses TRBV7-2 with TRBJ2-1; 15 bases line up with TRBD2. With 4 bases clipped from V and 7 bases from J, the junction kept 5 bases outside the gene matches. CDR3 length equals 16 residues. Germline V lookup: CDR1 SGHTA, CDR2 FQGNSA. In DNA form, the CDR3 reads TGTGCCAGCAGCTCGCCGGGACTAGCGGGGGGTAATGAGCAGTTCTTC. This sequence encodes CASSSPGLAGGNEQFF.

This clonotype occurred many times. CDR3 sequence reads: CASSRGTGGLETQYF. The CDR3 region has the DNA TGTGCCAGTAGCCGCGGGACAGGGGGGCTCGAGACCCAGTACTTC. The chain carries TRBV19 and TRBJ2-5, with 11 bases matching TRBD1. Looked up from germline, CDR1 is LNHDA and CDR2 is SQIVND (reference sequence). This CDR3 comprises 15 residues. Germline trimming cut 6 bases from V and 5 bases from J; bases unmatched to any gene: 8.

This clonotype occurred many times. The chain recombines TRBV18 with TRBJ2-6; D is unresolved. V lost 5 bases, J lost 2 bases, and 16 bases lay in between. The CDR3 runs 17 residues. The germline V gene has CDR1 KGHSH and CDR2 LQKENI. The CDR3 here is CASSERRSSTGANVLTF. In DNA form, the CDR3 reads TGTGCCAGCTCAGAGAGACGAAGTTCGACTGGGGCCAACGTCCTGACTTTC.

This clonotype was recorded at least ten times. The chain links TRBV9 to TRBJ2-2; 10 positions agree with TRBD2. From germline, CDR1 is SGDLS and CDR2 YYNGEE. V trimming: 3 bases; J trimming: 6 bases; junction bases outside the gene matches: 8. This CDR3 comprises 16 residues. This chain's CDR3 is CASSAGGSGRSGELFF. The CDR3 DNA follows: TGTGCCAGCAGCGCAGGGGGTAGCGGGAGGTCCGGGGAGCTGTTTTTT.

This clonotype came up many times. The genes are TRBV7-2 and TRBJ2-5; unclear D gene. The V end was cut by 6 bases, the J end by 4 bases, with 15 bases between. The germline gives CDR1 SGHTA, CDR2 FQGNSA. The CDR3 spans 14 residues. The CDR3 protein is CASRFLDPRETQYF. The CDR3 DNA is TGTGCCAGCAGATTTCTGGACCCGCGAGAGACCCAGTACTTC.

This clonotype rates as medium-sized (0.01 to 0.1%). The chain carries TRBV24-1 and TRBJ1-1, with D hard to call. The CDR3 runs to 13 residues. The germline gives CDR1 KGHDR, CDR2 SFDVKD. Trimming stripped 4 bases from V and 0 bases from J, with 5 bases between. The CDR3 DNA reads TGTGCCACCAGTGACTCGATGAACACTGAAGCTTTCTTT. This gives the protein CATSDSMNTEAFF.

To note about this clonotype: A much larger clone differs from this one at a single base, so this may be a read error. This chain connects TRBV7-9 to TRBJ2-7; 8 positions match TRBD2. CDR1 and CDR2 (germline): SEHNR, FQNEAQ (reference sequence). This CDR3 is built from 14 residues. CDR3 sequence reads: CASRLSGSSYEQYF. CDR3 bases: TGTGCCAGCCGCTTGAGCGGGAGCTCCTACGAGCAGTACTTC.

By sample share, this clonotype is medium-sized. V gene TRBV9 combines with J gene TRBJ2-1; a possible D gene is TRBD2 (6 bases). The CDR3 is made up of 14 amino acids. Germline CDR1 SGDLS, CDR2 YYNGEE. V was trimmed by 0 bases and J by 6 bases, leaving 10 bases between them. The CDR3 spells CASSVGGGINEQFF. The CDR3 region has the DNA TGTGCCAGCAGCGTAGGTGGAGGGATCAATGAGCAGTTCTTC.

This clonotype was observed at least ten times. Here the CDR3 DNA reads TGTGCCAGTAGTGCCGGGACAGTCACCGGGGAGCTGTTTTTT. Amino acids: CASSAGTVTGELFF. The gene calls are TRBV19 and TRBJ2-2; 7 bases are shared with TRBD1. CDR1 and CDR2 (germline): LNHDA, SQIVND (reference sequence). The CDR3 runs 14 residues. J gave up 4 bases and V 5 bases, and 4 bases lay outside the gene matches.

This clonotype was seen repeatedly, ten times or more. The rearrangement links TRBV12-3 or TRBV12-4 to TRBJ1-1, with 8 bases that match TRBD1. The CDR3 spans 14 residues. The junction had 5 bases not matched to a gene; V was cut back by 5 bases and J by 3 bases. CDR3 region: CASSVGQAYTEAFF. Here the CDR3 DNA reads TGTGCCAGCAGTGTGGGACAGGCCTACACTGAAGCTTTCTTT.

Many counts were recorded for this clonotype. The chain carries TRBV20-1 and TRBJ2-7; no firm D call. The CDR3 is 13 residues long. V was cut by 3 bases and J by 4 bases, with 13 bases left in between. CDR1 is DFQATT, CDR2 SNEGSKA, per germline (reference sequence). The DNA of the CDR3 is TGCAGTGCTAGGGACGGCCTCCGGTACGAGCAGTACTTC. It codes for CSARDGLRYEQYF.

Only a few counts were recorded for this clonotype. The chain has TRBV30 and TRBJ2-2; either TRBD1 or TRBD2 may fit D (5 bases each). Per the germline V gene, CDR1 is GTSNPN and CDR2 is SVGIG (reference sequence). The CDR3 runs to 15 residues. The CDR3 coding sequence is TGTGCTCGAGGGCGGCGGACACTGAACACCGGGGAGCTGTTTTTT. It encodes CARGRRTLNTGELFF.

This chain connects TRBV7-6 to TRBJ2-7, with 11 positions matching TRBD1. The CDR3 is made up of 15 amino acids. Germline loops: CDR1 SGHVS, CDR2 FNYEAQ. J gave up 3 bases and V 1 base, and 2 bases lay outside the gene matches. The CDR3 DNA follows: TGTGCCAGCAGCTTAGGTGGGACAGGGGGCTACGAGCAGTACTTC. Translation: CASSLGGTGGYEQYF. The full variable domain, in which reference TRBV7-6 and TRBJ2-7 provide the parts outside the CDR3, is GAGVSQSPRYKVTKRGQDVALRCDPISGHVSLYWYRQALGQGPEFLTYFNYEAQQDKSGLPNDRFSAERPEGSISTLTIQRTEQRDSAMYRCASSLGGTGGYEQYFGPGTRLTVT.

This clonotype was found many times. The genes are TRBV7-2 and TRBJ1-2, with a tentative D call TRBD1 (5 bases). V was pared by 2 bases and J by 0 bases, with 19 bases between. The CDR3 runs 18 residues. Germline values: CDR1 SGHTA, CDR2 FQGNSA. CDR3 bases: TGTGCCAGCAGCTTAAAACCCCAAACAGGCAACTCTAACTATGGCTACACCTTC. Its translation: CASSLKPQTGNSNYGYTF.

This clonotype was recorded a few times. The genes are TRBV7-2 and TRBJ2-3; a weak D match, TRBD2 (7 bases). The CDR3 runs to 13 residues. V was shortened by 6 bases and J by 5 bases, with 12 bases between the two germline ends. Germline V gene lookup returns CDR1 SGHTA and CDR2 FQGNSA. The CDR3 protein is CASRGGEGDTQYF. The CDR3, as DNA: TGTGCCAGCAGAGGGGGGGAGGGAGATACGCAGTATTTT. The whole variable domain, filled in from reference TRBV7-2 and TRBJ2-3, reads GAGVSQSPSNKVTEKGKDVELRCDPISGHTALYWYRQSLGQGLEFLIYFQGNSAPDKSGLPSDRFSAERTGGSVSTLTIQRTQQEDSAVYLCASRGGEGDTQYFGPGTRLTVL.

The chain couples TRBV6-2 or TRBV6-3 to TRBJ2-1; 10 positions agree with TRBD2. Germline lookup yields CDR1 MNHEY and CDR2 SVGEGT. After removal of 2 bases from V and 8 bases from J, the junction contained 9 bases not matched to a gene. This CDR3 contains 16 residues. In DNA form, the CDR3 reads TGTGCCAGCAGTTACAAAACTAGCGGGGTACTCGATGAGCAGTTCTTC. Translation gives CASSYKTSGVLDEQFF.

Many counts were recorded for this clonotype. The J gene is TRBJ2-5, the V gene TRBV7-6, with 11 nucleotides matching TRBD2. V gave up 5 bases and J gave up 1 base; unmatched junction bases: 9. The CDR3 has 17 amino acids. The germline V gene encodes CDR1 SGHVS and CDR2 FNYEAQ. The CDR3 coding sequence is TGTGCCAGCAGCGAGGGGTCACTAGCGGGAGTCCAAGAGACCCAGTACTTC. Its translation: CASSEGSLAGVQETQYF.

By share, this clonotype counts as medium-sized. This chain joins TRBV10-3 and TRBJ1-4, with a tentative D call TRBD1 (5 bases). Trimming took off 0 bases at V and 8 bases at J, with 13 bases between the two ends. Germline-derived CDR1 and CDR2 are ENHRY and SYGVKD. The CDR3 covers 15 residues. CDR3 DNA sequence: TGTGCCATCAGTGAGTCTCTGGGGGGACGAGAAAAACTGTTTTTT. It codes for CAISESLGGREKLFF.

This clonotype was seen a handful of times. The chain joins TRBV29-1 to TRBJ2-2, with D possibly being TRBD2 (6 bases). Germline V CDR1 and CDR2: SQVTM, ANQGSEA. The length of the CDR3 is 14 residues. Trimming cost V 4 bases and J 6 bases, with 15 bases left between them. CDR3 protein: CSVGLGGYSGELFF. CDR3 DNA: TGCAGCGTTGGACTAGGCGGTTATTCCGGGGAGCTGTTTTTT.

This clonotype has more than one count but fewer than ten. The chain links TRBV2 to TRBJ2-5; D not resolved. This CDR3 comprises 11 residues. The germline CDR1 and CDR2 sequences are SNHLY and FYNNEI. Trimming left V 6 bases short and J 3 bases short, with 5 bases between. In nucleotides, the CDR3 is TGTGCCAGCAGGCTGAAAGAGACCCAGTACTTC. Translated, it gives CASRLKETQYF.

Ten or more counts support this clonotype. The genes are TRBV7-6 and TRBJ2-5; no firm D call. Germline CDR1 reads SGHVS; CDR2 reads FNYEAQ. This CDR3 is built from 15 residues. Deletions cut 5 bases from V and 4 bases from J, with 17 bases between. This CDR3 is CASSPPRASRETQYF. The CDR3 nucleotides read TGTGCCAGCAGCCCACCTAGGGCCTCACGAGAGACCCAGTACTTC.